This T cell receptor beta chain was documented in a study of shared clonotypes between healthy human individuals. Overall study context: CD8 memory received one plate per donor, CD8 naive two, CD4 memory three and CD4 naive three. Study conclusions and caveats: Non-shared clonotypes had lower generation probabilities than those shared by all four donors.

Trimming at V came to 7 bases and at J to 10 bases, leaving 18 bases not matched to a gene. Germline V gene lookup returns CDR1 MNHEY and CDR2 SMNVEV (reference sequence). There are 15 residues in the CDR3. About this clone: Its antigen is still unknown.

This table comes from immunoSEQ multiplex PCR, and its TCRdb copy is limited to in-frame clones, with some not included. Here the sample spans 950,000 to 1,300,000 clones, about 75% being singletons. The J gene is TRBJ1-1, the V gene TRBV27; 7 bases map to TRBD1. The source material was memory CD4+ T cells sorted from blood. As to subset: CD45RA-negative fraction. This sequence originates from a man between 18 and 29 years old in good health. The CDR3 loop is CASIRTGDSLTGAFF. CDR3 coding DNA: TGTGCCAGCATCAGAACTGGGGACAGCCTTACGGGAGCTTTCTTT.